Following are 31 T cell receptor beta chains from one sample sequenced in a study of CD8 T cells in ankylosing spondylitis. TCRdb reanalysed the 5' RACE reads using MiXCR and keeps one entry per CDR3 protein. The sample lists some 250,000 distinct CDR3 sequences; 9.5% to 12% were seen once. Specimen: blood, either unsorted or a sorted T cell fraction (not recorded which). Receptors were obtained from a male donor with ankylosing spondylitis or in good health (not recorded which).

This clonotype was detected ten times or more. V and J are TRBV6-6 and TRBJ1-2; D possibly corresponds to TRBD1 (5 bases). The germline V gene has CDR1 MNHNY and CDR2 SVGAGI (reference sequence). The CDR3 sequence is 13 residues long. V lost 10 bases, J lost 8 bases, and 20 bases lay in between. The chain's CDR3 is CATLRQGLGGYTF. The CDR3 region has the DNA TGTGCCACTCTACGCCAGGGCTTGGGAGGCTACACCTTC.

The gene calls are TRBV11-2 and TRBJ2-7; 8 nucleotides match TRBD1. The germline V gene has CDR1 SGHAT and CDR2 FQNNGV. V lost 0 bases to trimming and J lost 2 bases; unmatched junction nucleotides: 12. This CDR3 has 18 residues. The CDR3 region is CASSLEAGGFTRAYEQYF. CDR3 nucleotides: TGTGCCAGCAGCTTAGAAGCAGGGGGCTTCACCCGGGCCTACGAGCAGTACTTC.

DNA for the CDR3: TGTGCCAGCTCACCACCGGGGTCAGAGACCCAGTACTTC. Protein sequence: CASSPPGSETQYF. The V call is TRBV18, the J call TRBJ2-5; D uncertain. Germline V gene sequence: CDR1 KGHSH, CDR2 LQKENI. Deletions cut 0 bases from V and 4 bases from J, with 6 bases between. The CDR3 spans 13 residues.

The chain carries TRBV4-2 and TRBJ2-1; 10 nucleotides match TRBD2. CDR3 length: 19 residues. Germline loops: CDR1 LGHNA, CDR2 YNFKEQ. V was pared by 4 bases and J by 8 bases, with 20 bases of the junction left unmatched. In DNA, the CDR3 is TGTGCCAGCAGCCCCTCCATGCCCGGTAATAGCGGGGGGTTCGATGAGCAGTTCTTC. Protein: CASSPSMPGNSGGFDEQFF.

The chain has TRBV19 and TRBJ2-1, with TRBD2 identical over 7 bases. Germline assignment: CDR1 LNHDA and CDR2 SQIVND (reference sequence). The CDR3 totals 15 residues. The trim removed 3 bases at V and 2 bases at J, leaving 4 bases unmatched. CDR3: CASSIATSPYNEQFF. DNA of the CDR3: TGTGCCAGTAGTATCGCGACTAGCCCCTACAATGAGCAGTTCTTC.

This clonotype was seen at least ten times. This chain connects TRBV5-1 to TRBJ2-3; 8 bases are shared with TRBD2. The CDR3 consists of 15 residues. V shed 1 base, J shed 4 bases, and the junction held 5 bases outside the gene matches. Germline loops: CDR1 SGHRS, CDR2 YFSETQ. CDR3 protein: CASSLLTSDADTQYF. The CDR3 DNA sequence: TGCGCCAGCAGCTTGTTGACTAGCGACGCAGATACGCAGTATTTT.

This clonotype was counted many times. This rearrangement joins TRBV29-1 to TRBJ2-3; unclear D gene. This CDR3 has 15 residues. Germline values: CDR1 SQVTM, CDR2 ANQGSEA. V gave up 7 bases and J gave up 4 bases, with 21 bases separating them. CDR3 sequence: CSAIDAADGSDTQYF. Written as DNA, the CDR3 is TGCAGCGCCATCGACGCTGCAGATGGTTCAGATACGCAGTATTTT.

CDR3 sequence (DNA): TGCGCCAGCAGCTTGACCCCAGGGTTTTCCTACGAGCAGTACTTC. The encoded protein is CASSLTPGFSYEQYF. The chain links TRBV5-1 to TRBJ2-7; a possible D gene is TRBD1 (5 bases). Trimming stripped 1 base from V and 1 base from J, with 12 bases between. Germline CDR1 is SGHRS and CDR2 is YFSETQ. CDR3 length: 15 amino acids.

This clonotype was seen at least ten times. The J gene is TRBJ2-3, the V gene TRBV5-6, with 7 bases lining up with TRBD2. From germline, CDR1 is SGHDT and CDR2 YYEEEE. This CDR3 has 16 amino acids. V shed 5 bases, J shed 1 base, and the junction held 10 bases outside the gene matches. CDR3 coding DNA: TGTGCCAGCAGTTTCCGGGCGGCGGGGGGCACAGATACGCAGTATTTT. It encodes CASSFRAAGGTDTQYF.

This clonotype was detected only a few times. This chain links TRBV4-1 with TRBJ2-1, with D unresolved. Germline V gives CDR1 MGHRA, CDR2 YSYEKL. The CDR3 has 14 residues. The V gene lost 1 base and the J gene lost 6 bases, with 10 bases spanning the gap. CDR3 nucleotides: TGCGCCAGCAGCCAAGGGTTTGGGTCCAATGAGCAGTTCTTC. It yields the protein CASSQGFGSNEQFF.

This clonotype occurred once. The rearrangement joins TRBV27 to TRBJ2-1; TRBD1 matches 7 bases. There are 13 residues in the CDR3. CDR1 is MNHEY and CDR2 is SMNVEV in the germline V gene (reference sequence). V was clipped by 6 bases and J by 4 bases; unmatched bases: 3. This CDR3 is CASRLRGYNEQFF. CDR3 nucleotides: TGTGCCAGCAGACTCAGGGGGTACAATGAGCAGTTCTTC.

J is TRBJ1-1 and V is TRBV12-3 or TRBV12-4; possible D gene TRBD1, 5 bases. This CDR3 contains 14 residues. Trimming took off 6 bases at V and 2 bases at J, with 13 bases between the two ends. As DNA, the CDR3 is TGTGCCAGCAGGGCTGTAGGGGTAAACACTGAAGCTTTCTTT. Its translation is CASRAVGVNTEAFF.

This clonotype came up many times. The germline gene is not matched at one end of the junction; a read error may be the cause. This chain connects TRBV5-1 to TRBJ1-1, with D possibly matching TRBD1 (5 bases). In germline, CDR1 is SGHRS, CDR2 YFSETQ. The CDR3 is made up of 14 amino acids. CDR3 residues: CASSLETRGTEAFF. CDR3 coding DNA: TGCGCCAGCAGTTTGGAGACGAGGGGAACTGAAGCTTTCTTT.

This clonotype appeared many times. The chain joins TRBV10-3 to TRBJ1-2; perhaps TRBD1 as D (5 bases). Deletions cut 0 bases from V and 8 bases from J, with 13 bases between. The germline CDR1 and CDR2 sequences are ENHRY and SYGVKD. The CDR3 extends over 14 amino acids. CDR3 residues: CAISESNSRAGYTF. Here the CDR3 DNA reads TGTGCCATCAGTGAGTCCAACTCCAGGGCGGGCTACACCTTC.

The chain carries TRBV5-1 and TRBJ2-7; D is perhaps TRBD1 or TRBD2 (5 bases each). CDR3 length: 16 amino acids. V lost 4 bases and J 3 bases, leaving 20 bases between the germline ends. Germline CDR1 and CDR2: SGHRS and YFSETQ. CDR3 region: CASSPASGTANYEQYF. DNA for the CDR3: TGCGCCAGCAGCCCGGCCTCCGGGACCGCAAACTACGAGCAGTACTTC. Using reference TRBV5-1 and TRBJ2-7 for the parts outside the CDR3, the full variable domain is KAGVTQTPRYLIKTRGQQVTLSCSPISGHRSVSWYQQTPGQGLQFLFEYFSETQRNKGNFPGRFSGRQFSNSRSEMNVSTLELGDSALYLCASSPASGTANYEQYFGPGTRLTVT.

In this sample, this clonotype turned up many times. The V and J genes are TRBV24-1 and TRBJ1-1; 8 positions agree with TRBD1. V lost 4 bases to trimming and J lost 1 base; unmatched junction nucleotides: 7. From germline, CDR1 is KGHDR and CDR2 SFDVKD. This CDR3 has 16 amino acids. The CDR3 region has the DNA TGTGCCACCAGTGAGGATCCCGGGACAGGGAACACTGAAGCTTTCTTT. Translated: CATSEDPGTGNTEAFF.

This clonotype was recorded many times. This sequence joins TRBV20-1 and TRBJ2-7; 9 bases are a match to TRBD1. With V trimmed by 5 bases and J by 3 bases, 8 bases remained unmatched. CDR3 size: 14 residues. Germline loops: CDR1 DFQATT, CDR2 SNEGSKA (reference sequence). CDR3 amino acids: CSAARDRVHYEQYF. In DNA form, the CDR3 reads TGCAGTGCTGCCCGGGACAGGGTACACTACGAGCAGTACTTC.

The chain joins TRBV11-2 to TRBJ1-1, with a weak D call TRBD1 (5 bases). The CDR3 spans 14 residues. Trimming stripped 5 bases from V and 1 base from J, with 11 bases between. Germline CDR1 is SGHAT and CDR2 is FQNNGV. The CDR3 sequence is CASSLTGWNTEAFF. The CDR3 nucleotides are TGTGCCAGCAGCCTTACAGGATGGAACACTGAAGCTTTCTTT.

This clonotype was found a few times. This rearrangement joins TRBV5-1 to TRBJ2-1; TRBD2 matches 11 bases. Germline values: CDR1 SGHRS, CDR2 YFSETQ. V trimming: 0 bases; J trimming: 7 bases; junction bases outside the gene matches: 9. The CDR3 is 17 amino acids. Here the CDR3 DNA reads TGCGCCAGCAGCTTGGCCCTAGCGGGGGGAGTCGGGAATGAGCAGTTCTTC. Protein: CASSLALAGGVGNEQFF.

A word on this clonotype: A read error may explain this, as a much larger clone is one base away. The chain employs TRBV4-1 and TRBJ2-6; D perhaps matches TRBD2 (6 bases). The CDR3 totals 14 residues. Trimming pared 7 bases from V and 4 bases from J, leaving 11 bases between. From germline, CDR1 is MGHRA and CDR2 YSYEKL. The CDR3 sequence: CASKGEAGANVLTF. CDR3 sequence (DNA): TGCGCCAGCAAAGGGGAGGCCGGGGCCAACGTCCTGACTTTC.

This clonotype was counted at least ten times. The J gene is TRBJ2-1, the V gene TRBV29-1; tentatively, D is TRBD1 or TRBD2 (5 bases each). Germline V gene sequence: CDR1 SQVTM, CDR2 ANQGSEA. The CDR3 consists of 11 residues. Trimming took 4 bases from V and 12 from J, leaving 13 bases between them. The CDR3 region has the DNA TGCAGCGTTGGATTAGGTGGGGGGCAGTTCTTC. This codes for CSVGLGGGQFF.

This sequence joins TRBV9 and TRBJ2-7; no clear D gene. The CDR3 runs 16 residues. The germline V gene has CDR1 SGDLS and CDR2 YYNGEE. V lost 0 bases and J 2 bases, leaving 15 bases between the germline ends. The CDR3 reads CASSVGSFGHTYEQYF. CDR3 DNA sequence: TGTGCCAGCAGCGTAGGTTCGTTTGGCCACACCTACGAGCAGTACTTC.

This clonotype was picked up many times. This rearrangement joins TRBV20-1 to TRBJ1-1; TRBD1 might be the D (6 bases). With 4 bases removed from V and 4 bases from J, the gap between germline ends came to 10 bases. CDR1 DFQATT and CDR2 SNEGSKA come from the germline V gene (reference sequence). This CDR3 region has 12 residues. CDR3 DNA sequence: TGCAGTGCTACCGACAGGACCACTGAAGCTTTCTTT. Its protein is CSATDRTTEAFF.

This clonotype was counted ten times or more. The chain uses TRBV4-1 and TRBJ1-5, with D perhaps TRBD1 (5 bases). Germline V gene sequence: CDR1 MGHRA, CDR2 YSYEKL. Trimming removed 3 bases from V and 1 base from J, with 13 bases in between. CDR3 length: 16 amino acids. The CDR3 reads CASSHRQGVSNQPQHF. In nucleotides, the CDR3 is TGCGCCAGCAGCCACCGCCAGGGCGTAAGCAATCAGCCCCAGCATTTT.

This clonotype was detected only a few times. The chain has TRBV3-1 and TRBJ2-3, with D maybe TRBD2 (5 bases). The CDR3 length is 19 residues. Germline-derived CDR1 and CDR2 are LGHDT and YNNKEL (reference sequence). V was cut by 1 base and J by 0 bases, with 20 bases left in between. CDR3: CASSQVTRAEAKSTDTQYF. The CDR3 nucleotides are TGTGCCAGCAGCCAAGTTACGCGGGCAGAGGCGAAAAGCACAGATACGCAGTATTTT.

This clonotype was observed at least ten times. This chain joins TRBV29-1 and TRBJ2-1, with D maybe TRBD2 (6 bases). Germline CDR1 reads SQVTM; CDR2 reads ANQGSEA. The V end lost 1 base, the J end lost 7 bases, and 11 bases lay between the germline ends. The CDR3 totals 13 residues. This CDR3 is CSVEASGGNEQFF. In DNA, the CDR3 is TGCAGCGTTGAAGCTTCTGGAGGGAATGAGCAGTTCTTC.

This chain connects TRBV7-8 to TRBJ1-5; possibly TRBD1 for D (5 bases). The germline V gene has CDR1 SGHVS and CDR2 FQNEAQ. V was clipped by 1 base and J by 4 bases, with 17 bases between them. The CDR3 is made up of 17 amino acids. The CDR3 spells CASSLEGRGGQNQPQHF. For the CDR3, the DNA is TGTGCCAGCAGCTTAGAGGGGAGGGGAGGTCAAAATCAGCCCCAGCATTTT.

The V call is TRBV12-3 or TRBV12-4, the J call TRBJ2-7; TRBD2 agrees at 10 bases. CDR3 size: 14 residues. V dropped 7 bases and J dropped 3; count of bases not matched to a gene: 6. The CDR3 loop is CASKPSGGFYEQYF. CDR3 sequence (DNA): TGTGCCAGCAAGCCTAGCGGGGGCTTCTACGAGCAGTACTTC.

This clonotype has only a few counts. This rearrangement joins TRBV10-3 to TRBJ1-1, with D perhaps TRBD1 (6 bases). Per germline, CDR1 ENHRY and CDR2 SYGVKD. Trimming cost V 8 bases and J 2 bases, with 9 bases left between them. The CDR3 totals 12 residues. In nucleotides, the CDR3 is TGTGCCATCGGGGGCGCAAACACTGAAGCTTTCTTT. Protein: CAIGGANTEAFF.

This clonotype has only a few counts. The chain is built from TRBV29-1 and TRBJ2-5, with D unresolved. The germline V and J ends were trimmed by 3 bases and 2 bases, with 7 bases remaining between them. Germline loops: CDR1 SQVTM, CDR2 ANQGSEA. This CDR3 is 12 amino acids long. CDR3 bases: TGCAGCGTTGACCGCCTACAAGAGACCCAGTACTTC. Encoded protein: CSVDRLQETQYF.

The rearrangement joins TRBV10-3 to TRBJ2-3; 14 bases line up with TRBD2. This CDR3 is 16 amino acids long. Germline CDR1 is ENHRY and CDR2 is SYGVKD. J lost 6 bases, V lost 3 bases, and 5 bases had no gene match. This chain's CDR3 is CAISDGTSGSSDTQYF. For the CDR3, the DNA is TGTGCCATCAGTGACGGGACTAGCGGGAGTAGCGATACGCAGTATTTT.